This passage covers 5 T cell receptor beta chains from one sample sequenced in a study of cytomegalovirus exposure and HLA in healthy donors. Sequencing used immunoSEQ multiplex PCR; TCRdb keeps in-frame clones, though not all of them. The sample carries roughly 120,000 clones, about 82% recorded once. The sequencing input was PBMCs. These receptors came from a man younger than 35 in good health and CMV-seronegative.

The CDR3 spells CASSIRDRKNSNQPQHF. The CDR3 DNA follows: TGTGCCAGTAGTATCCGGGACAGAAAGAATAGCAATCAGCCCCAGCATTTT. The chain links TRBV19 to TRBJ1-5; 7 positions agree with TRBD1. Trimming at V came to 3 bases and at J to 0 bases, leaving 8 bases not matched to a gene. This CDR3 contains 17 residues. Germline CDR1 reads LNHDA; CDR2 reads SQIVND (reference sequence). Full variable domain (outside the CDR3, taken from reference TRBV19 and TRBJ1-5): DGGITQSPKYLFRKEGQNVTLSCEQNLNHDAMYWYRQDPGQGLRLIYYSQIVNDFQKGDIAEGYSVSREKKESFPLTVTSAQKNPTAFYLCASSIRDRKNSNQPQHFGDGTRLSIL.

The chain has TRBV7-9 and TRBJ1-1; D is possibly TRBD1 (5 bases). The CDR3 has 12 amino acids. The germline V gene has CDR1 SEHNR and CDR2 FQNEAQ (reference sequence). The germline V and J ends were trimmed by 7 bases and 5 bases, with 11 bases remaining between them. CDR3: CASTPGGTEAFF. The CDR3 nucleotides read TGTGCCAGCACCCCGGGGGGGACTGAAGCTTTCTTT.

V usage is TRBV30 and J usage is TRBJ1-6; 10 bases fit TRBD1. The CDR3 length is 13 residues. V gave up 5 bases and J gave up 8 bases; unmatched junction bases: 3. The V gene's germline CDR1 is GTSNPN and CDR2 SVGIG (reference sequence). CDR3 bases: TGTGCCTGGGCCGGGACAGGGGATTCACCCCTCCACTTT. It yields the protein CAWAGTGDSPLHF.

The chain combines TRBV7-9 with TRBJ2-7; the D gene is possibly TRBD2 (6 bases). CDR1 and CDR2 from the germline V gene are SEHNR and FQNEAQ (reference sequence). V shed 6 bases and J shed 4 bases, with 16 bases lying between them. The CDR3 is 14 amino acids. CDR3 nucleotide sequence: TGTGCCAGCAGTTATAGAGCCCGGGGGTACGAGCAGTACTTC. It translates to CASSYRARGYEQYF. Full variable domain (rest looked up from reference TRBV7-9 and TRBJ2-7): DTGVSQNPRHKITKRGQNVTFRCDPISEHNRLYWYRQTLGQGPEFLTYFQNEAQLEKSRLLSDRFSAERPKGSFSTLEIQRTEQGDSAMYLCASSYRARGYEQYFGPGTRLTVT.

The chain links TRBV30 to TRBJ1-2, with D maybe TRBD1 (5 bases). V was trimmed by 5 bases and J by 8 bases, leaving 12 bases between them. Germline V lookup: CDR1 GTSNPN, CDR2 SVGIG (reference sequence). The CDR3 extends over 11 amino acids. CDR3 bases: TGTGCCTGGCCCCAGGGCGGCGGCTACACCTTC. This sequence encodes CAWPQGGGYTF. Together with reference TRBV30 and TRBJ1-2, the CDR3 gives the full variable domain: SQTIHQWPATLVQPVGSPLSLECTVEGTSNPNLYWYRQAAGRGLQLLFYSVGIGQISSEVPQNLSASRPQDRQFILSSKKLLLSDSGFYLCAWPQGGGYTFGSGTRLTVV.